Shown below are 19 T cell receptor beta chains from a single sample sequenced in a study of technical replicates of blood from several donors. Assay: immunoSEQ multiplex PCR; the TCRdb copy retains only in-frame clones and omits some. The top ten hold roughly 0.34% of the sample, which has over 70,000 clones, approximately 95% seen once. The sample taken for sequencing was T cells isolated from PBMCs. Receptors were obtained from a human donor in good health.

As DNA, the CDR3 is TGTGCCAGCAGAATCCCCTTACTCCGGGACACGACCTACGAGCAGTACTTC. This encodes CASRIPLLRDTTYEQYF. The V and J genes are TRBV2 and TRBJ2-7; the D gene is possibly TRBD1 (6 bases). There are 17 residues in the CDR3. Trimming removed 6 bases from V and 2 bases from J, with 23 bases in between. Germline V gene lookup returns CDR1 SNHLY and CDR2 FYNNEI.

This chain uses TRBV30 with TRBJ2-1; D is perhaps TRBD2 (6 bases). CDR1 GTSNPN and CDR2 SVGIG come from the germline V gene (reference sequence). The CDR3 has 12 amino acids. With 4 bases removed from V and 12 bases from J, the gap between germline ends came to 16 bases. The CDR3 sequence is CAWTGTWKGQFF. The CDR3 DNA is TGTGCCTGGACCGGGACTTGGAAAGGGCAGTTCTTC.

The chain uses TRBV28 and TRBJ2-6, with 8 bases aligning to TRBD1. Looked up from germline, CDR1 is MDHEN and CDR2 is SYDVKM. The CDR3 covers 18 residues. V shed 6 bases, J shed 4 bases, and the junction held 14 bases outside the gene matches. The DNA for the CDR3 is TGTGCCAGCAGCTTTGGACAGGGCACACCCTCCGGGGCCAACGTCCTGACTTTC. Amino acid sequence: CASSFGQGTPSGANVLTF.

This sequence joins TRBV18 and TRBJ1-3, with a tentative D call TRBD1 (6 bases). The CDR3 runs 16 residues. Germline V gene sequence: CDR1 KGHSH, CDR2 LQKENI. V dropped 2 bases and J dropped 1 base, with 12 bases sitting between them. This CDR3 is CASSPRDTGSGNTIYF. The CDR3 nucleotides are TGTGCCAGCTCACCAAGAGACACAGGGTCTGGAAACACCATATATTTT.

The chain couples TRBV6-5 to TRBJ2-2, with a possible D match to TRBD2 (6 bases). The CDR3 loop spans 14 amino acids. Germline CDR1 reads MNHEY; CDR2 reads SVGAGI. The V end was cut by 4 bases, the J end by 4 bases, with 10 bases between. This chain's CDR3 is CASSLGLLTGELFF. DNA of the CDR3: TGTGCCAGCAGTTTGGGACTTCTCACCGGGGAGCTGTTTTTT.

This chain uses TRBV29-1 with TRBJ1-1, with 8 nucleotides matching TRBD1. Trimming cost V 4 bases and J 5 bases; bases outside gene matches: 6. The CDR3 is 13 residues long. The germline gives CDR1 SQVTM, CDR2 ANQGSEA. The CDR3 DNA is TGCAGCGTTGCTCATACAGGGGGAACTGAAGCTTTCTTT. Encoded protein: CSVAHTGGTEAFF.

In its sample, this clone was seen once. The V gene is TRBV29-1, the J gene TRBJ1-2, with 7 bases lining up with TRBD1. Trimming took 4 bases from V and 7 from J; bases not matched to a gene: 6. Germline CDR1 and CDR2: SQVTM and ANQGSEA. The CDR3 sequence is 12 residues long. The CDR3 DNA follows: TGCAGCGTTGTGGACAGGAGAGGTGGCTACACCTTC. Its translation is CSVVDRRGGYTF.

V is TRBV6-1 and J is TRBJ2-7; 8 bases agree with TRBD2. The J segment lost 3 bases and the V segment lost 0 bases, leaving 7 bases of the junction unmatched. The CDR3 has 16 residues. Germline CDR1 MNHNS, CDR2 SASEGT. The CDR3: CASSEAPGTRLYEQYF. CDR3 sequence (DNA): TGTGCCAGCAGTGAAGCTCCGGGGACTAGACTCTACGAGCAGTACTTC.

This chain connects TRBV9 to TRBJ1-2; maybe TRBD1 (5 bases). Germline CDR1 reads SGDLS; CDR2 reads YYNGEE. CDR3 length equals 17 residues. V lost 0 bases, J lost 8 bases, and 23 bases lay in between. The CDR3 nucleotides read TGTGCCAGCAGCGTAGATTCCAGCGGGGGACGCCGGGGAGGCTACACCTTC. Its translation: CASSVDSSGGRRGGYTF.

J is TRBJ2-5 and V is TRBV5-1; a possible D gene is TRBD2 (5 bases). CDR1 and CDR2 from the germline V gene are SGHRS and YFSETQ. The V and J ends lost 1 base and 5 bases respectively, with 12 bases between them. The CDR3 is made up of 14 amino acids. The CDR3: CASSLSVTGETQYF. CDR3 nucleotides: TGCGCCAGCAGCTTGAGTGTCACGGGGGAGACCCAGTACTTC.

This rearrangement joins TRBV6-5 to TRBJ2-1; 7 bases line up with TRBD2. This CDR3 comprises 16 residues. Germline V gives CDR1 MNHEY, CDR2 SVGAGI. V trimming: 1 base; J trimming: 3 bases; junction bases outside the gene matches: 6. CDR3 coding DNA: TGTGCCAGCAGTTACTGGCGTCCTAGCGGCTACAATGAGCAGTTCTTC. It yields the protein CASSYWRPSGYNEQFF.

This sequence joins TRBV27 and TRBJ1-2; TRBD1 agrees at 7 bases. Germline-derived CDR1 and CDR2 are MNHEY and SMNVEV (reference sequence). The CDR3 runs to 16 residues. V shed 4 bases, J shed 3 bases, and the junction held 11 bases outside the gene matches. CDR3 region: CASSSQKTGYDYGYTF. Here the CDR3 DNA reads TGTGCCAGCAGTTCGCAAAAGACAGGGTACGACTATGGCTACACCTTC.

The V call is TRBV2, the J call TRBJ1-5; 7 positions agree with TRBD1. The CDR3 sequence is 14 residues long. V lost 3 bases, J lost 2 bases, and 1 base stayed unmatched. The V gene's germline CDR1 is SNHLY and CDR2 FYNNEI. The CDR3 reads CASSEGTGNQPQHF. In DNA form, the CDR3 reads TGTGCCAGCAGTGAGGGGACAGGCAATCAGCCCCAGCATTTT. Combining the CDR3 with reference TRBV2 and TRBJ1-5 gives the whole variable domain EPEVTQTPSHQVTQMGQEVILRCVPISNHLYFYWYRQILGQKVEFLVSFYNNEISEKSEIFDDQFSVERPDGSNFTLKIRSTKLEDSAMYFCASSEGTGNQPQHFGDGTRLSIL.

V usage is TRBV5-1 and J usage is TRBJ1-2; a possible D gene is TRBD1 (6 bases). Per germline, CDR1 SGHRS and CDR2 YFSETQ. Trimming left V 3 bases short and J 0 bases short, with 12 bases between. CDR3 size: 15 residues. CDR3 amino acids: CASSSGTIANYGYTF. The CDR3 bases are TGCGCCAGCAGCTCGGGGACAATAGCTAACTATGGCTACACCTTC.

The CDR3 region is CASSLNHYMGGELFF. For the CDR3, the DNA is TGTGCCAGCAGCTTAAATCACTATATGGGCGGGGAGCTGTTTTTT. The V and J genes are TRBV7-3 and TRBJ2-2; D unresolved. CDR1 is SGHTA, CDR2 FQGTGA, per germline. V lost 1 base and J lost 7, with 13 bases in between. The CDR3 covers 15 residues. Using reference TRBV7-3 and TRBJ2-2 for the parts outside the CDR3, the full variable domain is GAGVSQTPSNKVTEKGKYVELRCDPISGHTALYWYRQSLGQGPEFLIYFQGTGAADDSGLPNDRFFAVRPEGSVSTLKIQRTERGDSAVYLCASSLNHYMGGELFFGEGSRLTVL.

A single count supports this clone. The chain joins TRBV28 to TRBJ2-6; 9 bases align to TRBD1. The CDR3 runs to 17 residues. Germline lookup yields CDR1 MDHEN and CDR2 SYDVKM. V gave up 4 bases and J gave up 0 bases; unmatched junction bases: 4. The CDR3 DNA reads TGTGCCAGCAGTTGGGGGACAGGGAACTCTGGGGCCAACGTCCTGACTTTC. It yields the protein CASSWGTGNSGANVLTF.

This chain joins TRBV11-2 and TRBJ2-1, with D hard to call. The CDR3 totals 15 residues. The germline V and J ends were trimmed by 7 bases and 0 bases, with 13 bases remaining between them. Germline V gives CDR1 SGHAT, CDR2 FQNNGV. CDR3 coding DNA: TGTGCCAGCACCATTAGTCTGAGCTCCTACAATGAGCAGTTCTTC. This sequence encodes CASTISLSSYNEQFF.

The chain employs TRBV5-1 and TRBJ1-2, with TRBD1 matching over 7 bases. Germline V CDR1 and CDR2: SGHRS, YFSETQ. This CDR3 is 13 amino acids long. With V trimmed by 4 bases and J by 3 bases, 3 bases remained unmatched. The CDR3 nucleotides are TGCGCCAGCAGCCAAACAGGGGACTATGGCTACACCTTC. This translates into CASSQTGDYGYTF.

The CDR3 protein is CASSLGTGPGNQPQHF. The CDR3 DNA follows: TGTGCCAGCAGCTTAGGGACAGGTCCTGGCAATCAGCCCCAGCATTTT. The V gene is TRBV7-9, the J gene TRBJ1-5; 7 bases map to TRBD1. Germline CDR1 reads SEHNR; CDR2 reads FQNEAQ (reference sequence). The CDR3 loop spans 16 amino acids. The V gene end was trimmed by 1 base and the J gene end by 2 bases; junction bases not matched to a gene: 5. Drawing the rest from reference TRBV7-9 and TRBJ1-5, the complete variable domain is DTGVSQNPRHKITKRGQNVTFRCDPISEHNRLYWYRQTLGQGPEFLTYFQNEAQLEKSRLLSDRFSAERPKGSFSTLEIQRTEQGDSAMYLCASSLGTGPGNQPQHFGDGTRLSIL.